The TCR beta chain described here comes from a study of blood T cell repertoires in COVID-19. Looking at the study overall: Specimens from acute and convalescent COVID-19 originated in the United States, Italy and Spain. Sources were T cells, B-cell-depleted T cells, or PBMCs; the material itself was cDNA or gDNA.

Donors in Cohort 3 who had recovered were those with two negative PCRs, healthcare professional clearance, or resolution of their symptoms. Produced via immunoSEQ multiplex PCR; TCRdb's table is partial and in-frame only. The table shows over 300,000 clones, with 75% to 90% occurring only once. Trimming took off 0 bases at V and 6 bases at J, with 15 bases between the two ends. In germline, CDR1 is LGHNA, CDR2 YSLEER. CDR3 length: 16 amino acids. Specimen: PBMCs or T cells enriched from blood (not recorded which). This chain connects TRBV4-3 to TRBJ2-1, with a weak D call TRBD2 (7 bases). This receptor was obtained from a woman in her forties who had recovered from COVID-19. CDR3 sequence: CASSQEPGGVGNEQFF. The CDR3, as DNA: TGCGCCAGCAGCCAAGAACCGGGGGGCGTAGGCAATGAGCAGTTCTTC.